This T cell receptor beta chain is from a study of T cells in Graves' hyperthyroidism and ophthalmopathy. The study, taken as a whole, reports: Blood also showed most of the thyroid clonotypes that were expanded above 0.001.

These patients, aged 18 to 65, had recently diagnosed hyperthyroidism lasting under 2 months. Diagnoses were established using clinical symptoms, serum thyroxine and TRAb, thyroid ultrasound and orbital computed tomography. This sample holds PBMCs from about 10 ml fresh peripheral blood. Germline values: CDR1 KGHDR, CDR2 SFDVKD. V dropped 4 bases and J dropped 8; count of bases not matched to a gene: 8. There are 15 residues in the CDR3. RNA transcripts yielded amplified TCR beta CDR3 regions. HTBI primers were the set used in a first-round RT-PCR of the TCR CDR3. Via MiXCR, TCRdb re-called the multiplex PCR reads, giving one row per CDR3 protein. The data show about 300,000 distinct CDR3 sequences, 16% seen once. This clonotype was picked up a small number of times. Its antigen is not identified.

V gene TRBV24-1 combines with J gene TRBJ2-1; 9 positions agree with TRBD1. Source material: blood. The clonotype comes from a man under 40 with Graves' hyperthyroidism. This CDR3 reads CATSEADRGGHEQFF. The CDR3 DNA sequence: TGTGCCACCAGTGAAGCGGACAGGGGAGGCCATGAGCAGTTCTTC.